The subject of this entry is one TCR beta chain. Its cognate antigen has yet to be identified. Base qualities are not at hand, and no much larger clone is one base apart. The library was built by means of the immunoSEQ multiplex PCR assay. A mixture of 60 forward primers for TCR Vbeta segments and 13 reverse primers for TCR Jbeta segments was used in the multiplex PCR. Amplification of the CDR3 region of rearranged TCR beta genes was performed with a multiplex PCR assay on genomic DNA. The Illumina HiSeq System was used to sequence the amplified TCR beta libraries as 87-base-pair reads. Concerning the study's data processing: A later analysis counted tens of millions of unique TCR beta chains across the 666 repertoires, and approximately 11 million of these chains were shared by at least two donors. A nearest-neighbor algorithm error-corrected the raw reads and collapsed the reads into unique sequences, merging closely related sequences to remove PCR and sequencing errors. Alignment of CDR3 sequences to IMGT reference sequences was used to assign V, D and J gene segments. Each retained sequence needed at least a six-nucleotide match to both a V gene segment and a J gene segment. Rearrangements were classified as productive when the CDR3 lacked stop codons and remained in frame with V and J, and all other rearrangements were classified as non-productive. CDR3 was defined by IMGT convention, running from the second conserved V-encoded cysteine to the conserved J-encoded phenylalanine. In an earlier analysis of approximately 590 of the donors, sequences lacking an unambiguous match to a single V gene segment were excluded. In an earlier analysis of 587 of the donors, V segments were called functional above 56.7% productive rearrangements and were called segregating when the between-donor standard deviation exceeded 5%. A statistical classification framework was built to diagnose cytomegalovirus status from the catalog of TCR beta chain sequences. In a later analysis, TCR nucleotide sequences were compared against IMGT/GENE-DB human TR gene sequences so that V and J genes could be assigned. In a later analysis, CDR3 sequences and most-parsimonious VDJ recombination scenarios were assigned using the TCRdist pipeline. In a later analysis, each TCR beta chain was defined by its CDR3 amino acid sequence together with its V-gene family, and reads lacking a unique V-gene family were excluded. As a way to deal with suspected cross-contamination and a sequencing artifact, a later analysis dropped 500 to 700 nucleotide sequences that were highly shared and had low generation probability. In a later analysis, a clonal expansion index was calculated for each public chain from normalized within-repertoire ranks of inferred template counts. In a later analysis, generation probabilities were computed using a VDJ recombination model fitted to out-of-frame rearrangements, and the results were checked against IGoR. In a later analysis, hypergeometric tests were used to score TCR-TCR, TCR-HLA and TCR-CMV co-occurrence, with a repertoire-size bias correction applied to TCR pairs. False discovery rates were estimated in a later analysis by permuting HLA or CMV assignments 20 times. In a later analysis, co-occurring TCRs were grouped using DBSCAN, with TCRdist sequence similarity added in when clustering inside HLA-allele-positive subsets. For co-occurrence clustering, repertoires with fewer than 30,000 or more than 120,000 public chains were excluded, along with a handful of repertoires with anomalous nucleotide sharing. In its TCRdb copy, this immuneACCESS table keeps in-frame sequences only and misses some clones. Where compared with another copy, unresolved V genes explain less than half of these, and the others have no known cause. D and trimming come from the DNA, and the V and J calls and clone size come from that table. In this sample the table shows under 150,000 clones, roughly 67% of which occur a single time. Together, the top ten hold 8% to 10% of the sample.

This sample is drawn from a study of cytomegalovirus exposure and HLA in healthy donors (dated 2017 in TCRdb). With respect to the entire study: According to an earlier analysis of several hundred of the donors, about 179 million T cells yielded 120 million or so unique TCR beta sequences and 250 to 350 Gb of sequence data. Genome-wide SNP genotypes for about 55% of the roughly 670 donors were used in a later genetic analysis, which treated that subset as a discovery cohort. HLA typing covered class I and class II loci at four-digit resolution. Because of strong linkage in the cohort, five DR-DQ haplotypes were treated as single units for association and clustering. Donor age, sex, ethnicity and CMV serostatus were compiled together with the repertoire data. Of the roughly 400 genotyped donors, 75% to 85% were placed in the genetic ancestry cluster associated with self-reported Caucasian donors. The number of typed donors differed by locus: about 620-640 for A, B, C, DRB1 and DQB1; approximately 530 for DQA1; 606 for DPA1; and roughly 450 for DPB1. Among over 350 genotyped donors of the cohort, an average of approximately 250,000 unique TCR beta nucleotide sequences were sequenced per donor, about a sixth of them non-productive. To study patterns of TCR occurrence, a later analysis re-analyzed previously published TCR beta repertoires from 700 or so donors and added high-resolution HLA genotyping. All discovery cohort repertoires had been generated using a single sequencing platform. High-throughput TCR immunosequencing, statistical association of individual TCRs with disease status, and machine learning were combined to predict cytomegalovirus infection status. Rather than using new phenotypic data, the later analysis identified candidate immune exposures from TCR beta sequences and from how often those sequences occurred across donors. An early release covering more than 500 HLA-typed donors comprised approximately 300 gigabases of sequencing data and approximately 85 million unique TCR sequences. The study was designed to test whether signatures of past pathogen exposure could be identified by cataloging public T cell receptors. In addition to the first cohort of approximately 650 subjects, a separate validation cohort of under 150 different subjects was used. To decide whether each TCR beta V gene segment behaved as functional or pseudogenic, an earlier analysis of some 570 of the donors relied on high-throughput TCR beta sequencing. The study used immunosequencing to profile the T cell repertoires of more than 650 subjects and linked those repertoires to cytomegalovirus serostatus. What the work shows at the level of the full study, not this receptor alone: In the study, around 150 TCR beta chains were listed as associated with cytomegalovirus. A later analysis found that TCR association rates varied across HLA loci, with DRB1 alleles showing the most associated TCRs and HLA-C alleles the fewest. A further reported finding was that TCR beta sequences accurately predicted the HLA-A and HLA-B alleles for most subjects in the first cohort. Presence/absence analyses assumed roughly uniform sequencing depth across donors, an assumption that may not hold. A cluster of highly shared sequence variants was judged likely to represent a technical artifact of the sequencing pipeline. In a later analysis, most CMV-associated TCR beta chains were found to appear HLA-restricted, with HLA associations seemingly driven largely by CMV exposure. Specific HLA alleles were associated with more than 15,000 TCR beta sequences at a false discovery rate of 0.05 in a later analysis. The earlier analysis of approximately 560 of the donors excluded 15 to 20 rarely observed V segments, including chromosome 9 orphons, because counts were too low. In an earlier analysis of fewer than 700 of the donors, most TCR beta V segments appeared in productive rearrangements about 90% or about 30% of the time, broadly matching IMGT annotations. Because HLA typing was missing for some donors at each locus, association tests included only the typed subset. A few of the identified cytomegalovirus-associated TCR beta chains were confirmed in vitro to be specific for cytomegalovirus antigens. Linkage disequilibrium might explain the correlated functional status among segregating V segments, but an unknown experimental factor could not be excluded. For the cohort, immune exposure information was limited to CMV serostatus. A later analysis reported that several top co-occurrence clusters appeared linked to parvovirus B19, influenza, CMV and Epstein-Barr virus. In a later analysis, HLA-associated TCR beta chains showed more clonal expansion and lower generation probabilities than non-associated chains that were equally common. V-gene and J-gene trimming of TCR beta chains was associated with a missense DCLRE1C variant in a later genetic analysis, and the association was replicated in an independent cohort. The classifier was reported to diagnose cytomegalovirus status with high specificity and sensitivity in both the original cohort and the validation cohort. It was suggested by the authors that the approach could potentially be generalized to other disease states and immunological phenotypes. In this cohort, only TCR beta chains were sequenced, and detectable features were limited by the absence of alpha or paired-chain data. Most TCR sequences were observed very rarely across donors, whereas some public TCRs were present in many individuals. Assigning TCR associations to individual alleles was difficult when HLA alleles, especially DR and DQ, strongly co-occurred. According to a later genetic analysis, donors in an Asian-associated ancestry cluster had fewer N-insertions in productive TCRs than the roughly 670-donor mean.

The cohort comprised around 700 healthy bone marrow donors. Cohort members were all nominally healthy when sampled, although unrecorded immune exposures were likely present. The donor was CMV seropositive and belonged to the group of over 250 seropositive cohort members. Every donor gave a peripheral blood sample, and the peripheral blood mononuclear cells from that sample were used for TCR beta sequencing. Genomic DNA extraction from the blood cell samples was performed with the Qiagen DNeasy Blood Extraction Kit. The origin of this receptor is a young man in good health and CMV-seropositive. Sequences were obtained from PBMCs.

In nucleotides, the sequence is TGTGCCAGCAGCTTGTTGTCCTGGACTAGTGGGTCCGGGGAGCTGTTTTTT. Translated, it reads CASSLLSWTSGSGELFF. The chain couples TRBV5-4 to TRBJ2-2; 7 of the junction bases match TRBD2. The germline V and J ends show losses of 1 base and 6 bases respectively, and no gene match explains 12 bases of the junction. Reading from cysteine to phenylalanine, the CDR3 counts 17 amino acids. This entry keeps only the CDR3 DNA: 51 bases, framed from base 1. CDR1 and CDR2, looked up from the germline V gene (reference sequence), are SGHNT and YYREEE.